One sample yielded the 25 T cell receptor beta chains listed below, sequenced in a study of OX40 agonist ivuxolimab in advanced cancers. TCRdb's table, derived via immunoSEQ multiplex PCR, lists solely in-frame clones and lacks some. The sample records around 47,000 clones, 75% to 90% being singletons. The sample consisted of CD4+ or CD8+ T cells sorted from blood, taken in a trial of the OX40 agonist ivuxolimab. The receptors were sampled from an adult with an advanced solid tumor such as melanoma, head and neck, liver or kidney cancer.

The CDR3, as DNA: TGTGCCAGCTCACCAGGGCGGGGCTACGAGCAGTACTTC. Protein sequence: CASSPGRGYEQYF. The rearrangement links TRBV18 to TRBJ2-7, with D possibly TRBD2 on 6 matching bases. The germline CDR1 and CDR2 sequences are KGHSH and LQKENI. This CDR3 is 13 amino acids long. The germline V and J ends were trimmed by 2 bases and 3 bases, with 8 bases remaining between them.

The chain has TRBV4-2 and TRBJ2-1; TRBD2 matches 11 bases. This CDR3 is 19 amino acids long. Germline V lookup: CDR1 LGHNA, CDR2 YNFKEQ. V was clipped by 5 bases and J by 10 bases; unmatched bases: 22. The CDR3 region has the DNA TGTGCCAGCAGCAATGAGAATCCGGGACTAGCGGCCCGAGAAGGAGAGCAGTTCTTC. Translating it yields CASSNENPGLAAREGEQFF.

The J gene is TRBJ2-5, the V gene TRBV27; no reliable D call. The CDR3 length is 13 residues. The germline V and J ends were trimmed by 4 bases and 1 base, with 7 bases remaining between them. Germline V gives CDR1 MNHEY, CDR2 SMNVEV (reference sequence). CDR3 sequence (DNA): TGTGCCAGCAGTTATCTGGGCCAAGAGACCCAGTACTTC. Amino acids: CASSYLGQETQYF.

This clone is a singleton in its sample. This chain links TRBV15 with TRBJ1-5; the D is unclear. CDR3 length equals 15 residues. Trimming stripped 1 base from V and 0 bases from J, with 7 bases between. Germline V lookup: CDR1 LNHNV, CDR2 YYDKDF (reference sequence). For the CDR3, the DNA is TGTGCCACCAGCAGAGGCCGGGATAGCAATCAGCCCCAGCATTTT. It yields the protein CATSRGRDSNQPQHF.

The chain links TRBV7-9 to TRBJ1-2; D remains unclear. The CDR3 covers 12 residues. The V end lost 5 bases, the J end lost 4 bases, and 8 bases lay between the germline ends. Germline CDR1 SEHNR, CDR2 FQNEAQ (reference sequence). This chain's CDR3 is CASSPPFYGYTF. The CDR3 nucleotides read TGTGCCAGCAGCCCGCCCTTCTATGGCTACACCTTC.

The genes are TRBV7-8 and TRBJ2-7, with a tentative D call TRBD1 (6 bases). The CDR3 extends over 13 amino acids. Germline CDR1 and CDR2: SGHVS and FQNEAQ. Trimming removed 7 bases at V and 6 bases at J, with 16 bases between. The CDR3 region is CASTQGGGSEQYF. In nucleotides, the CDR3 is TGTGCCAGCACCCAGGGTGGGGGCTCCGAGCAGTACTTC.

This chain uses TRBV19 with TRBJ2-1; D is perhaps TRBD2 (5 bases). V lost 3 bases and J 0 bases, leaving 15 bases between the germline ends. The CDR3 loop spans 17 amino acids. Germline V gene sequence: CDR1 LNHDA, CDR2 SQIVND (reference sequence). The CDR3 sequence is CASSMVSSVSSYNEQFF. CDR3 bases: TGTGCCAGTAGTATGGTCAGTAGCGTGAGCTCCTACAATGAGCAGTTCTTC.

This chain joins TRBV5-1 and TRBJ2-7, with D perhaps assigned TRBD1 or TRBD2 (7 bases each). V lost 5 bases to trimming and J lost 7 bases, with 25 bases between them. Germline-derived CDR1 and CDR2 are SGHRS and YFSETQ. The CDR3 has 16 residues. CDR3 nucleotides: TGCGCCAGCAGGCGGGGATTGACAGGGACTATAGGGGAGCAGTACTTC. Residues: CASRRGLTGTIGEQYF.

The chain recombines TRBV4-3 with TRBJ2-7; D is possibly TRBD1 (5 bases). This CDR3 contains 15 residues. V lost 0 bases and J 2 bases, leaving 11 bases between the germline ends. Looked up from germline, CDR1 is LGHNA and CDR2 is YSLEER. The CDR3 DNA reads TGCGCCAGCAGCCAAGATAGGGTAGGGGCCTACGAGCAGTACTTC. Translated, it gives CASSQDRVGAYEQYF.

The chain combines TRBV4-2 with TRBJ1-5; D ambiguous. Deletions cut 0 bases from V and 4 bases from J, with 7 bases between. This CDR3 spans 14 amino acids. Germline V CDR1 and CDR2: LGHNA, YNFKEQ. CDR3 nucleotide sequence: TGTGCCAGCAGCCAAGAGACATTGAATCAGCCCCAGCATTTT. It specifies CASSQETLNQPQHF.

The V and J genes are TRBV27 and TRBJ2-7; perhaps D is TRBD1 or TRBD2 (5 bases each). CDR3 length: 14 residues. Trimming cost V 2 bases and J 6 bases, with 14 bases left between them. CDR1 is MNHEY, CDR2 SMNVEV, per germline (reference sequence). The CDR3 DNA follows: TGTGCCAGCAGTTTAAATAATGGGGGTGGCGAGCAGTACTTC. Protein product: CASSLNNGGGEQYF.

The V gene is TRBV19, the J gene TRBJ1-3; tentative D call: TRBD1 (5 bases). The CDR3 spans 16 residues. The V gene lost 6 bases and the J gene lost 0 bases, with 15 bases spanning the gap. Germline V gene lookup returns CDR1 LNHDA and CDR2 SQIVND (reference sequence). CDR3 region: CASRRDELYSGNTIYF. The CDR3 coding sequence is TGTGCCAGTAGGAGGGACGAGCTCTACTCTGGAAACACCATATATTTT.

This clone was observed at least ten times. The chain recombines TRBV28 with TRBJ1-1; 9 bases match TRBD1. This CDR3 is built from 14 residues. The germline gives CDR1 MDHEN, CDR2 SYDVKM. V lost 3 bases, J lost 3 bases, and 2 bases stayed unmatched. The CDR3 protein is CASSLTGGDTEAFF. CDR3 DNA sequence: TGTGCCAGCAGTTTGACAGGGGGTGACACTGAAGCTTTCTTT. The full variable domain, its missing parts supplied by reference TRBV28 and TRBJ1-1, is DVKVTQSSRYLVKRTGEKVFLECVQDMDHENMFWYRQDPGLGLRLIYFSYDVKMKEKGDIPEGYSVSREKKERFSLILESASTNQTSMYLCASSLTGGDTEAFFGQGTRLTVV.

The rearrangement links TRBV7-6 to TRBJ2-2; D is uncertain. Per the germline V gene, CDR1 is SGHVS and CDR2 is FNYEAQ. V shed 1 base and J shed 0 bases, with 12 bases lying between them. CDR3 length: 17 amino acids. The CDR3 bases are TGTGCCAGCAGCTTAGGGCGGCTAACCCCGAACACCGGGGAGCTGTTTTTT. Translation: CASSLGRLTPNTGELFF.

The V call is TRBV19, the J call TRBJ2-1; D not certain. The CDR3 is 12 amino acids. Germline assignment: CDR1 LNHDA and CDR2 SQIVND (reference sequence). V lost 7 bases and J 4 bases, leaving 8 bases between the germline ends. CDR3 DNA: TGTGCCAGTAATGGCCTATACAATGAGCAGTTCTTC. This encodes CASNGLYNEQFF.

The chain couples TRBV5-6 to TRBJ2-5; D unclear. Trimming left V 0 bases short and J 1 base short, with 7 bases between. The V gene's germline CDR1 is SGHDT and CDR2 YYEEEE. This CDR3 is built from 14 residues. CDR3 sequence reads: CASSLGQIQETQYF. The CDR3 DNA reads TGTGCCAGCAGCTTGGGCCAGATCCAAGAGACCCAGTACTTC.

This chain uses TRBV29-1 with TRBJ2-5; 9 positions match TRBD2. Unmatched junction bases numbered 8, after V lost 5 bases and J lost 1 base. This CDR3 region has 15 residues. Germline-derived CDR1 and CDR2 are SQVTM and ANQGSEA. The CDR3 region has the DNA TGCAGCGTTCCCGGGACTAGCAGGGGCCAAGAGACCCAGTACTTC. Its protein product is CSVPGTSRGQETQYF.

The rearrangement joins TRBV6-5 to TRBJ1-4, with D unclear. The CDR3 covers 15 residues. The V and J ends lost 4 bases and 4 bases respectively, with 13 bases between them. Germline V gene lookup returns CDR1 MNHEY and CDR2 SVGAGI. The CDR3 spells CASSLESGINEKLFF. CDR3 DNA: TGTGCCAGCAGTTTGGAGTCTGGGATTAATGAAAAACTGTTTTTT.

This chain links TRBV5-1 with TRBJ1-5; D is uncertain. Trimming removed 4 bases from V and 7 bases from J, with 12 bases in between. CDR1 and CDR2 from the germline V gene are SGHRS and YFSETQ. This CDR3 comprises 13 residues. CDR3 bases: TGCGCCAGCAGCCCAGACCCACAACAGCCCCAGCATTTT. Translating gives CASSPDPQQPQHF.

The gene calls are TRBV12-5 and TRBJ2-1; 15 bases map to TRBD2. The CDR3 contains 17 residues. Germline assignment: CDR1 LGHNT and CDR2 FRNRAP. V was pared by 3 bases and J by 8 bases, with 8 bases of the junction left unmatched. The CDR3 protein is CASGFRTSGGASDEQFF. The CDR3 DNA reads TGTGCTAGTGGTTTCCGGACTAGCGGGGGGGCTAGTGATGAGCAGTTCTTC.

The V and J genes are TRBV4-1 and TRBJ2-4, with 13 bases aligning to TRBD2. V was clipped by 1 base and J by 8 bases; unmatched bases: 2. CDR1 is MGHRA and CDR2 is YSYEKL in the germline V gene. The CDR3 is made up of 15 amino acids. The CDR3 sequence: CASSQGLAGGDIQYF. The DNA of the CDR3 is TGCGCCAGCAGCCAAGGACTAGCGGGAGGAGACATTCAGTACTTC.

The genes are TRBV19 and TRBJ2-1; 16 bases are shared with TRBD2. The CDR3 length is 18 residues. Germline trimming cut 5 bases from V and 2 bases from J; bases unmatched to any gene: 6. Germline V gives CDR1 LNHDA, CDR2 SQIVND (reference sequence). CDR3: CASSQGLAGGVTYNEQFF. The CDR3 DNA reads as TGTGCCAGTAGTCAGGGACTAGCGGGGGGGGTCACCTACAATGAGCAGTTCTTC.

This clone was recorded only once. The chain joins TRBV6-4 to TRBJ2-5; perhaps TRBD2 as D (5 bases). The CDR3 has 16 amino acids. Germline V gene lookup returns CDR1 MRHNA and CDR2 SNTAGT. V gave up 8 bases and J gave up 4 bases, with 23 bases separating them. The CDR3 DNA reads as TGTGCCAGCCCCGTTGGTGCAGGAGGTCCCCCAGAGACCCAGTACTTC. Residues: CASPVGAGGPPETQYF.

This clone appeared once. V usage is TRBV2 and J usage is TRBJ2-3; TRBD2 aligns across 10 bases. The CDR3 is made up of 16 amino acids. V lost 6 bases to trimming and J lost 2 bases; unmatched junction nucleotides: 8. The germline V gene has CDR1 SNHLY and CDR2 FYNNEI. The CDR3 region is CASRGLAGGYTDTQYF. CDR3 nucleotides: TGTGCCAGCAGGGGGTTAGCGGGGGGCTACACAGATACGCAGTATTTT.

The chain has TRBV2 and TRBJ2-7; weak D call: TRBD1 (6 bases). V was trimmed by 3 bases and J by 5 bases, leaving 14 bases between them. The CDR3 has 14 residues. CDR1 is SNHLY and CDR2 is FYNNEI in the germline V gene. For the CDR3, the DNA is TGTGCCAGCAGTGAGGTACAGGGCCTCCACGAGCAGTACTTC. It specifies CASSEVQGLHEQYF.